The next 7 T cell receptor beta chains were all read from a single sample in a study of regulatory dendritic cells for organ transplantation. The method was immunoSEQ multiplex PCR; TCRdb's version includes in-frame clones alone and lacks a portion of them. The sample lists 20,000 to 25,000 clones; about 70% were seen once. The sequencing input was memory CD4+ T cells from blood. As to subset: CD45RO+ memory T cells. These receptors originate from a human donor in good health.

CDR3 residues: CASSQYGQTQETQYF. The CDR3, as DNA: TGTGCCAGCAGCCAATATGGACAGACGCAAGAGACCCAGTACTTC. The rearrangement joins TRBV14 to TRBJ2-5; D might be TRBD1 (6 bases). This CDR3 comprises 15 residues. The V end was cut by 2 bases, the J end by 2 bases, with 12 bases between. Germline CDR1 reads SGHDN; CDR2 reads FVKESK.

This clone was detected once. The chain carries TRBV13 and TRBJ2-7; D unclear. Trimming removed 1 base at V and 2 bases at J, with 12 bases between. This CDR3 is built from 15 residues. Germline CDR1 and CDR2: PRHDT and FYEKMQ (reference sequence). The chain's CDR3 is CASSLALVQPYEQYF. The CDR3 DNA follows: TGTGCCAGCAGCTTAGCGTTGGTACAACCCTACGAGCAGTACTTC.

The V gene is TRBV7-2, the J gene TRBJ2-7; D might be TRBD2 (5 bases). The CDR3 length is 15 residues. Germline V CDR1 and CDR2: SGHTA, FQGNSA. V lost 1 base and J 6 bases, leaving 16 bases between the germline ends. The DNA of the CDR3 is TGTGCCAGCAGCTTAGGAGGTCTAGCCGGAGGCGAGCAGTACTTC. Translated: CASSLGGLAGGEQYF. The complete variable domain, with remaining parts taken from reference TRBV7-2 and TRBJ2-7, reads GAGVSQSPSNKVTEKGKDVELRCDPISGHTALYWYRQSLGQGLEFLIYFQGNSAPDKSGLPSDRFSAERTGGSVSTLTIQRTQQEDSAVYLCASSLGGLAGGEQYFGPGTRLTVT.

This clone was detected only a few times. The chain is built from TRBV5-1 and TRBJ2-7; maybe TRBD1 (6 bases). CDR3 length equals 12 residues. Trimming left V 2 bases short and J 10 bases short, with 13 bases between. Germline V gives CDR1 SGHRS, CDR2 YFSETQ. CDR3 protein: CASSFQNREQYF. The DNA of the CDR3 is TGCGCCAGCAGCTTCCAAAACAGGGAACAGTACTTC.

This clone appeared a few times. The chain employs TRBV4-1 and TRBJ1-2; 10 nucleotides agree with TRBD1. Trimming took 1 base from V and 6 from J; bases not matched to a gene: 8. Germline V gene lookup returns CDR1 MGHRA and CDR2 YSYEKL. This CDR3 has 16 amino acids. The CDR3 DNA sequence: TGCGCCAGCAGCCAAGTGGAGGGACAGGGGTTCAATGGCTACACCTTC. Translation: CASSQVEGQGFNGYTF.

This rearrangement joins TRBV5-1 to TRBJ2-1; 9 bases are shared with TRBD2. The V gene's germline CDR1 is SGHRS and CDR2 YFSETQ. J was trimmed by 9 bases and V by 0 bases; bases with no gene match: 1. The CDR3 contains 13 residues. DNA for the CDR3: TGCGCCAGCAGCTTGGGGACTAGCGTTGAGCAGTTCTTC. Translation: CASSLGTSVEQFF.

This clone occurred a few times. The rearrangement joins TRBV6-5 to TRBJ2-7; D might be TRBD1 (6 bases). Trimming shortened V by 3 bases and J by 0 bases, and 9 bases separated the two germline ends. This CDR3 is built from 14 residues. The germline V gene encodes CDR1 MNHEY and CDR2 SVGAGI. DNA of the CDR3: TGTGCCAGCAGTTATCAAGGGGGCTCCTACGAGCAGTACTTC. Amino acid sequence: CASSYQGGSYEQYF.